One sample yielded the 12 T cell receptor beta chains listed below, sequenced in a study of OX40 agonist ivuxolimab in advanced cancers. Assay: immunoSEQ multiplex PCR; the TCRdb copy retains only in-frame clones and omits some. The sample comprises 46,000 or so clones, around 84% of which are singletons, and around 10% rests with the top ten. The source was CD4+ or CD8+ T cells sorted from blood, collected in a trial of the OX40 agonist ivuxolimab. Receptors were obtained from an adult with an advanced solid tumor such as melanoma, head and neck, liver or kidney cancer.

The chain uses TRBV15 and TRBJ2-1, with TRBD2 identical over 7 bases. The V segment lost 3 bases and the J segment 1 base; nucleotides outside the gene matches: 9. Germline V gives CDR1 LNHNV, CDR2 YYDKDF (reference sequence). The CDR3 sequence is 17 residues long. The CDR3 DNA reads TGTGCCACCAGCAGTTTGACTAGCCCCTTTTCCTACAATGAGCAGTTCTTC. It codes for CATSSLTSPFSYNEQFF.

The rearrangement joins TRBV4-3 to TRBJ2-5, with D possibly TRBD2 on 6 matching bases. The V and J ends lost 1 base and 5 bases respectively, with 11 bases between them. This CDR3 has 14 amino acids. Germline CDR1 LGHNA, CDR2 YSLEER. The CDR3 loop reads CASSQVGGTETQYF. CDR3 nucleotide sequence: TGCGCCAGCAGCCAAGTCGGCGGGACCGAGACCCAGTACTTC.

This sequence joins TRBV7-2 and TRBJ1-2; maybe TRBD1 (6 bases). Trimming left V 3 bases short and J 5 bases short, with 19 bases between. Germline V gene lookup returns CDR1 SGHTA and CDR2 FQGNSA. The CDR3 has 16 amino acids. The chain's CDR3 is CASSFRGTGIPYGYTF. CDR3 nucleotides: TGTGCCAGCAGCTTCCGCGGCACAGGGATTCCATATGGCTACACCTTC.

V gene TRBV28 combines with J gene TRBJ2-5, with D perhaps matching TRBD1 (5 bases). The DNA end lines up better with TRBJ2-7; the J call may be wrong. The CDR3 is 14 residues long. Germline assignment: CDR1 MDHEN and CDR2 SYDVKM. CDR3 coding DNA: TGTGCCAGCAGTTTCTCTGGCAGGGTCTACGAGCAGTACTTC. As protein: CASSFSGRVYEQYF.

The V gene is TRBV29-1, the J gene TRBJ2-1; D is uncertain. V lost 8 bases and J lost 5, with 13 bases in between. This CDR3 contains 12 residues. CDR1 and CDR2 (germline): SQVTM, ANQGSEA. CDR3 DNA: TGCAGCCTTGGTCCGCCGAACAATGAGCAGTTCTTC. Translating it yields CSLGPPNNEQFF.

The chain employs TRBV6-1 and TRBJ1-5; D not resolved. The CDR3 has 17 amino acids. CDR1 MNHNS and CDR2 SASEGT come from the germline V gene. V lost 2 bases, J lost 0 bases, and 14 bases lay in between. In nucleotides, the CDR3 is TGTGCCAGCAGTGAATTGGCCAGAATCTATAGCAATCAGCCCCAGCATTTT. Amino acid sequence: CASSELARIYSNQPQHF.

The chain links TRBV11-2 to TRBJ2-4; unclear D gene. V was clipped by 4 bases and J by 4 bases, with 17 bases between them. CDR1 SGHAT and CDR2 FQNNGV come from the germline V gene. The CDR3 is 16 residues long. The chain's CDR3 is CASSSLRLAQKNIQYF. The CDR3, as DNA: TGTGCCAGCAGCTCGCTCCGGTTGGCGCAGAAAAACATTCAGTACTTC. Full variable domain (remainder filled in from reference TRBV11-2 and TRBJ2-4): EAGVAQSPRYKIIEKRQSVAFWCNPISGHATLYWYQQILGQGPKLLIQFQNNGVVDDSQLPKDRFSAERLKGVDSTLKIQPAKLEDSAVYLCASSSLRLAQKNIQYFGAGTRLSVL.

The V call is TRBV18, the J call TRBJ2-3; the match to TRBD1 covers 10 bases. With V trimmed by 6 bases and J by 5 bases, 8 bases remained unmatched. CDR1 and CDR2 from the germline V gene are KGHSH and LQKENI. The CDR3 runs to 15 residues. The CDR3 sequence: CASSPTGGRGDTQYF. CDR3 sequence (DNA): TGTGCCAGCTCGCCGACAGGGGGCCGGGGAGATACGCAGTATTTT.

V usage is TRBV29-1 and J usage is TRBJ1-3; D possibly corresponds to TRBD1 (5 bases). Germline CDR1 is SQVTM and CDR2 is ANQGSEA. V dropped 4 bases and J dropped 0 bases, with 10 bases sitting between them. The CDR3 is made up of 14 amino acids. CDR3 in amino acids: CSVVGPGSGNTIYF. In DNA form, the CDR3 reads TGCAGCGTTGTGGGGCCGGGCTCTGGAAACACCATATATTTT.

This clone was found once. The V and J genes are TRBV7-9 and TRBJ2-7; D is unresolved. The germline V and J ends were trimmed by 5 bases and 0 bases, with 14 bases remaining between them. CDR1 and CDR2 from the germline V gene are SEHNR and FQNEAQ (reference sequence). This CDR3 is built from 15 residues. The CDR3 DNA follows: TGTGCCAGCAGCGAAGAGTTAGTTAGCTCCTACGAGCAGTACTTC. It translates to CASSEELVSSYEQYF.

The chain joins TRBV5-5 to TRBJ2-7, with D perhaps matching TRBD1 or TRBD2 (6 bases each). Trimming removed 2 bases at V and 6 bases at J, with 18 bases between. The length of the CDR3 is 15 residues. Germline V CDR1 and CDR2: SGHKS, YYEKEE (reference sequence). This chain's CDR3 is CASSFVGRGRSEQYF. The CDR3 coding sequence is TGTGCCAGCAGCTTCGTGGGTCGGGGGCGATCCGAGCAGTACTTC.

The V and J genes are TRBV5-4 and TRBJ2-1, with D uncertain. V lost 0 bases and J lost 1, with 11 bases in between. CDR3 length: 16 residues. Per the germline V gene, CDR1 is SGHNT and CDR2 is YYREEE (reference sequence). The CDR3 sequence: CASSLGTDLSYNEQFF. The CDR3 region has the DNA TGTGCCAGCAGCTTGGGAACGGATCTATCCTACAATGAGCAGTTCTTC.